This T cell receptor beta chain is from a study of CXCR3-negative and CXCR3-positive naive CD8 T cells. The study's findings and limits: Naive subsets did not differ in surface CD5, and TRB CDR3 properties served to infer TCR strength. Naive CXCR3-positive cells had TRB CDR3s more hydrophobic than those of CXCR3-negative naive cells.

To note about this clonotype: What it binds is not known.

The TRB libraries of cDNA were built by UMI-labeled 5' RACE. From its re-call of the 5' RACE reads, TCRdb lists each CDR3 protein once, without DNA. Its table lists about 130,000 distinct CDR3 sequences. The germline gives CDR1 SGHTA, CDR2 FQGNSA. The CDR3 runs to 14 residues. The sequence derives from a human donor in good health. Some clones in this sample may be carry-over from other donors' samples. This chain joins TRBV7-2 and TRBJ2-7; the D gene TCRdb calls, TRBD1, cannot be checked with no DNA. Sequenced: naive CXCR3- CD8+ T cells from blood. Subset of the sample: CD45RO-CCR7+CD27+CD95- naive CD8+ T cells lacking CXCR3 (TNR3-). The CDR3 spells CASSPLAGPYEQYF.